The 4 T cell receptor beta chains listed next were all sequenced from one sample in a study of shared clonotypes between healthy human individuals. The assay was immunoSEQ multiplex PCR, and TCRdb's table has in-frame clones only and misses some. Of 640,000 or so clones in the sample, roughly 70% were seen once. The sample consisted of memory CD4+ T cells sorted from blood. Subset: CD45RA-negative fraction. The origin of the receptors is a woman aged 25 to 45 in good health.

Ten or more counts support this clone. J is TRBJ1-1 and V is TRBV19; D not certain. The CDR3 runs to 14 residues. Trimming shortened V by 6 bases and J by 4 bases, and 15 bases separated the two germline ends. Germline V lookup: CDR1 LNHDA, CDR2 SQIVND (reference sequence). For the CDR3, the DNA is TGTGCCAGTAGAACTGGGGATAGGAGCACTGAAGCTTTCTTT. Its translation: CASRTGDRSTEAFF.

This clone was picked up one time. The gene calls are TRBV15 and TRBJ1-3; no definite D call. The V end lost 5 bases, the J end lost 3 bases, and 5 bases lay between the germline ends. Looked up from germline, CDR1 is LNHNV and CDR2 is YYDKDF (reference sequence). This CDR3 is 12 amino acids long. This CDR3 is CATSVRGNTIYF. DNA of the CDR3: TGTGCCACCAGCGTCCGTGGAAACACCATATATTTT.

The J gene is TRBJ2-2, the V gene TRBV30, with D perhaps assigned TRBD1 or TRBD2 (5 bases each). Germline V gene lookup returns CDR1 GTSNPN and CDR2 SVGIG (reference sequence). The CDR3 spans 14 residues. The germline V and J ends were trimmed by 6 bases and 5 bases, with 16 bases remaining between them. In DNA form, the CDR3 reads TGTGCCTGTAGCCGGGGCAGGGCAACCGGGGAGCTGTTTTTT. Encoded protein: CACSRGRATGELFF.

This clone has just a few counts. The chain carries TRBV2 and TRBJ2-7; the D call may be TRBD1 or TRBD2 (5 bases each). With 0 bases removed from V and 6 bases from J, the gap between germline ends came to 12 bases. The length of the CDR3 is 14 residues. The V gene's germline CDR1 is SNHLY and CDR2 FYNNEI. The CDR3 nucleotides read TGTGCCAGCAGTGAAGCGGGACCGGACTCCGAGCAGTACTTC. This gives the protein CASSEAGPDSEQYF.